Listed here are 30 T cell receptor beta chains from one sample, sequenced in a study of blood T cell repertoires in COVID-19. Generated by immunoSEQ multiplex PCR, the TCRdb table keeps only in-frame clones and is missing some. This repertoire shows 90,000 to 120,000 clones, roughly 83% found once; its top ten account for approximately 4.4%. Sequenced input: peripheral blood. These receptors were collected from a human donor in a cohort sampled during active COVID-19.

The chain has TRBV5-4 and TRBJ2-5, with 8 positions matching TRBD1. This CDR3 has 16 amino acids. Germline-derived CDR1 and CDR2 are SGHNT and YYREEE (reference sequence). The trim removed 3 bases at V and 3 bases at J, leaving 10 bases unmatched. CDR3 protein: CASSSGGSGGEETQYF. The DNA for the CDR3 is TGTGCCAGCAGCTCTGGAGGCTCAGGGGGCGAAGAGACCCAGTACTTC.

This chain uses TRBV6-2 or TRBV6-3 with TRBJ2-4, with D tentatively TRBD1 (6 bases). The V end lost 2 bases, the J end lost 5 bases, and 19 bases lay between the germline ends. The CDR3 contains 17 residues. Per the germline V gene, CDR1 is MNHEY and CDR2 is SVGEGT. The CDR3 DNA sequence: TGTGCCAGCAGTTACGCGCTCAGGGGCCGCACGCAAAACATTCAGTACTTC. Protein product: CASSYALRGRTQNIQYF.

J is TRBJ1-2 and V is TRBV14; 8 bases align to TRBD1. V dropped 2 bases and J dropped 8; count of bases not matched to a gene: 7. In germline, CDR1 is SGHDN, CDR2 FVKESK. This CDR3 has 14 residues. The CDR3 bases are TGTGCCAGCAGCCAAAGGACAGGGATGTTGGGCTACACCTTC. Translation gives CASSQRTGMLGYTF. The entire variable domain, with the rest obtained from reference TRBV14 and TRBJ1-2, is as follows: EAGVTQFPSHSVIEKGQTVTLRCDPISGHDNLYWYRRVMGKEIKFLLHFVKESKQDESGMPNNRFLAERTGGTYSTLKVQPAELEDSGVYFCASSQRTGMLGYTFGSGTRLTVV.

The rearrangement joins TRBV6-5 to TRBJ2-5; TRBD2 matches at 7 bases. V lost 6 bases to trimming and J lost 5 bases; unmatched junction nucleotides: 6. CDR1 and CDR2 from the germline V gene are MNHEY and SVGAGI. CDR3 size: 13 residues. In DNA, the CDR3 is TGTGCCAGCAGCCCCGGGGAGGGTGAGACCCAGTACTTC. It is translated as CASSPGEGETQYF.

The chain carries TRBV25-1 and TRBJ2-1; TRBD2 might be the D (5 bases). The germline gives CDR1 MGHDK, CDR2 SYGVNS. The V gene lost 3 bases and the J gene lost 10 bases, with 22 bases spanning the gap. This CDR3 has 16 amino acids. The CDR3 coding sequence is TGTGCCAGCAGTGACTTTACTAGACCCCAAATAGGGGAGCAGTTCTTC. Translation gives CASSDFTRPQIGEQFF.

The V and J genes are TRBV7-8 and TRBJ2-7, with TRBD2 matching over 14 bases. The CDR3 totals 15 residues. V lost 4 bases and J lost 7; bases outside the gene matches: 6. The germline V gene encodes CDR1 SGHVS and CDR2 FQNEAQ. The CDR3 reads CASSSGTSGSKEQYV. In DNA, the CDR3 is TGTGCCAGCAGCTCCGGGACTAGCGGGAGTAAGGAGCAGTACGTC.

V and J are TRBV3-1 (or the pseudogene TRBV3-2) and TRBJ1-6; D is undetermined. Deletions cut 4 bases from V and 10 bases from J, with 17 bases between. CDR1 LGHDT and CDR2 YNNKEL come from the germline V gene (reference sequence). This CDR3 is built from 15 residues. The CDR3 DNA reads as TGTGCCAGCAGCCCCGTTTTTGAGGCACGCTCACCCCTCCACTTT. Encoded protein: CASSPVFEARSPLHF.

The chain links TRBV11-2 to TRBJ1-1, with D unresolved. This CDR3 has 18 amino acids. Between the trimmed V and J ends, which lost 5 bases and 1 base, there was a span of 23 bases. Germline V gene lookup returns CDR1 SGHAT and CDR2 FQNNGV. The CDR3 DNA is TGTGCCAGCAGCCCTACCTCCCCACGAGACAACGAGAACACTGAAGCTTTCTTT. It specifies CASSPTSPRDNENTEAFF.

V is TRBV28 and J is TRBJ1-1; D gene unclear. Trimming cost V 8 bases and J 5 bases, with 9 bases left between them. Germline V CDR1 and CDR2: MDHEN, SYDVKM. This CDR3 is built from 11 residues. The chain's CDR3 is CASRDETEAFF. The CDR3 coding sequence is TGTGCCAGCCGAGATGAGACTGAAGCTTTCTTT.

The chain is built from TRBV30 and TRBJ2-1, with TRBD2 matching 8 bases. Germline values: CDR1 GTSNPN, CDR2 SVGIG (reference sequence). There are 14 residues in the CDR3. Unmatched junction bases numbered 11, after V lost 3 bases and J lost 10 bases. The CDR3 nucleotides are TGTGCCTGGAGCCATAAAGCGGGAGCAGGGGAGCAGTTCTTC. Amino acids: CAWSHKAGAGEQFF.

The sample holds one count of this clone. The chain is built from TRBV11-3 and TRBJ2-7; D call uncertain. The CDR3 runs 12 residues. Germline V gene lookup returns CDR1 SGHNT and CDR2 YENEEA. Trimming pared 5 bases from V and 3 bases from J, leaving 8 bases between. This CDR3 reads CASSRFLYEQYV. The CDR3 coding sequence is TGTGCCAGCAGCCGTTTCCTCTACGAGCAGTACGTC.

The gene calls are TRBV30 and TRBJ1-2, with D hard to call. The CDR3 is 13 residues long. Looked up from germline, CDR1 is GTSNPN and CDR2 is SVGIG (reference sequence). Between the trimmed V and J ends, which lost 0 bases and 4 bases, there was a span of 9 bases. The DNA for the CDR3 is TGTGCCTGGAGTGTACAGTCAGGCTATGGCTACACCTTC. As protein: CAWSVQSGYGYTF.

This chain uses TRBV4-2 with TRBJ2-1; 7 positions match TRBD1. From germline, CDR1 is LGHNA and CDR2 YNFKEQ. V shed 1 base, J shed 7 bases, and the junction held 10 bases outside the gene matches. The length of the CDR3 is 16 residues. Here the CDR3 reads CASSQAQRQGVNEQFF. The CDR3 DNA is TGTGCCAGCAGCCAAGCTCAGCGACAGGGTGTAAATGAGCAGTTCTTC.

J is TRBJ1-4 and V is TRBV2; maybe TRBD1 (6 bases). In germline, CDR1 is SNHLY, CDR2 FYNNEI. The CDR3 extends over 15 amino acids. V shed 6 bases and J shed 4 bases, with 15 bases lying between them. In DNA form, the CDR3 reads TGTGCCAGCAGACCTGACAGGACACTTAATGAAAAACTGTTTTTT. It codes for CASRPDRTLNEKLFF.

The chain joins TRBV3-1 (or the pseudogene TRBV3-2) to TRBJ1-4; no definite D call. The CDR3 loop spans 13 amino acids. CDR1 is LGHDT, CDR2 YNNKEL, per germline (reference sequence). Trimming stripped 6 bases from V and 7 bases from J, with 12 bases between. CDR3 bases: TGTGCCAGCAGTATGGCGGGCCGTGAAAAACTGTTTTTT. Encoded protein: CASSMAGREKLFF.

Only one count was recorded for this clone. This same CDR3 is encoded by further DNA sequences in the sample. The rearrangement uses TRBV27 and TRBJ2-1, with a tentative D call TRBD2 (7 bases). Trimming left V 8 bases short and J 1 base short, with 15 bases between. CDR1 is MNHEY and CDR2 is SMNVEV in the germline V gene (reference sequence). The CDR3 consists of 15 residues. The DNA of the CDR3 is TGTGCCAGCTCATTGGAGGGGGGGTCCTACAATGAGCAGTTCTTC. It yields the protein CASSLEGGSYNEQFF.

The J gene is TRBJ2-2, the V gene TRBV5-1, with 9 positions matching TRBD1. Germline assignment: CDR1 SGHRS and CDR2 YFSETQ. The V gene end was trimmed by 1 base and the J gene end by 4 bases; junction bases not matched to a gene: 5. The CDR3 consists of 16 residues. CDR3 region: CASSLPGQGGTGELFF. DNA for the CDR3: TGCGCCAGCAGCTTGCCGGGACAGGGTGGCACCGGGGAGCTGTTTTTT.

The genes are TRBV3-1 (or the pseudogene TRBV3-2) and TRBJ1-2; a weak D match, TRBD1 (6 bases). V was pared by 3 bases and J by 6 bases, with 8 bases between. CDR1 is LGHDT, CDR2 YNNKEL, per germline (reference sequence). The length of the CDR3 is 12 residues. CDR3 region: CASSQGAHGYTF. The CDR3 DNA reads TGTGCCAGCAGCCAGGGGGCGCATGGCTACACCTTC.

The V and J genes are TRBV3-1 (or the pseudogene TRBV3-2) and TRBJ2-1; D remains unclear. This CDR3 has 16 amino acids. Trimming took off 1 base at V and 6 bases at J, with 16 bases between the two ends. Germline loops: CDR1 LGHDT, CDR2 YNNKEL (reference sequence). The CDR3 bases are TGTGCCAGCAGCCAAGGGTACCGGCAGAGCGTCAATGAGCAGTTCTTC. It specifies CASSQGYRQSVNEQFF.

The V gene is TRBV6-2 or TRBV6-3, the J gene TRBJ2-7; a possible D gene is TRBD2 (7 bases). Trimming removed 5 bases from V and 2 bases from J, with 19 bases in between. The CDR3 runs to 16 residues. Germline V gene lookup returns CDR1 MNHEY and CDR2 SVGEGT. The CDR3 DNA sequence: TGTGCCAGCAGTCAACGTCGCGGGGGCGCTGCCTACGAGCAGTACGTC. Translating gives CASSQRRGGAAYEQYV.

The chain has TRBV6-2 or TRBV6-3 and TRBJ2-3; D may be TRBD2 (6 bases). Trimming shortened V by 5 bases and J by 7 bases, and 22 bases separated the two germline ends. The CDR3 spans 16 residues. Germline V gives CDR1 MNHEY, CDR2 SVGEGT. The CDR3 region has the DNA TGTGCCAGCAGTGACCCGCGGGGTTTCTGGGGCTATACGCAGTATTTT. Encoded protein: CASSDPRGFWGYTQYF.

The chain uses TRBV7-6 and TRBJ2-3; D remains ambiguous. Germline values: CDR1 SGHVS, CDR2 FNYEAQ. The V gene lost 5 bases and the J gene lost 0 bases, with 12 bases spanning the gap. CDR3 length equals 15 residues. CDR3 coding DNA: TGTGCCAGCAGCGACGACTTGACTAGCACAGATACGCAGTATTTT. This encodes CASSDDLTSTDTQYF.

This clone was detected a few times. The CDR3 spells CASSLAGGTGELFF. Here the CDR3 DNA reads TGCGCCAGCAGCTTGGCGGGGGGAACCGGGGAGCTGTTTTTT. The chain couples TRBV5-1 to TRBJ2-2; 7 nucleotides line up with TRBD2. The CDR3 has 14 residues. V was pared by 0 bases and J by 5 bases, with 1 base of the junction left unmatched. Germline assignment: CDR1 SGHRS and CDR2 YFSETQ.

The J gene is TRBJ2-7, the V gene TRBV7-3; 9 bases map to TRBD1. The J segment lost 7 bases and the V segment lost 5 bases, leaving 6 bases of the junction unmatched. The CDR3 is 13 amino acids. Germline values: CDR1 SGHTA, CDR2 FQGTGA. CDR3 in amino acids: CASSAGQGLEQYF. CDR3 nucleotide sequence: TGTGCCAGCAGCGCGGGACAGGGTTTAGAGCAGTACTTC.

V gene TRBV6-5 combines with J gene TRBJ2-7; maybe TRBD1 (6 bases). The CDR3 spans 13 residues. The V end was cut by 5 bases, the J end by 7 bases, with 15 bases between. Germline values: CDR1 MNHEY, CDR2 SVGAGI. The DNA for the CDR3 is TGTGCCAGCAGTCGACCAGGGGTGTGGGAGCAGTACTTC. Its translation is CASSRPGVWEQYF.

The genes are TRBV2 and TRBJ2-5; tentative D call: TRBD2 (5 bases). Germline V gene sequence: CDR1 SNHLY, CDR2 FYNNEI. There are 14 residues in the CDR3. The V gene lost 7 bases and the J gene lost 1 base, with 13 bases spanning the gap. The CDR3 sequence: CASTWRNPQETQYF. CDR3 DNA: TGTGCCAGCACTTGGAGGAACCCCCAAGAGACCCAGTACTTC.

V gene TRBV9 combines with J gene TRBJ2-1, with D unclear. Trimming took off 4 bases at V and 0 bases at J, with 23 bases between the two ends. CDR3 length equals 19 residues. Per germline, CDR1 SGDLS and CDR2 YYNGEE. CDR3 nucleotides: TGTGCCAGCAGCCCCCCACCGGGTTTATCGATTCGCTCCTACAATGAGCAGTTCTTC. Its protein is CASSPPPGLSIRSYNEQFF.

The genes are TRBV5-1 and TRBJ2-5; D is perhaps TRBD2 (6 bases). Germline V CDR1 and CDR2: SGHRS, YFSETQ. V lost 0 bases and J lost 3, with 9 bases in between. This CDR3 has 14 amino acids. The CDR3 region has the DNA TGCGCCAGCAGCTTGGTCGGGGGAGAAGAGACCCAGTACTTC. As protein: CASSLVGGEETQYF.

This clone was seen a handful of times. The CDR3 sequence: CASSVTGNYGYTF. The CDR3 region has the DNA TGTGCCAGCAGCGTCACAGGGAACTATGGCTACACCTTC. The V call is TRBV9, the J call TRBJ1-2; maybe TRBD1 (6 bases). This CDR3 has 13 amino acids. Between the trimmed V and J ends, which lost 2 bases and 2 bases, there was a span of 7 bases. The germline gives CDR1 SGDLS, CDR2 YYNGEE.

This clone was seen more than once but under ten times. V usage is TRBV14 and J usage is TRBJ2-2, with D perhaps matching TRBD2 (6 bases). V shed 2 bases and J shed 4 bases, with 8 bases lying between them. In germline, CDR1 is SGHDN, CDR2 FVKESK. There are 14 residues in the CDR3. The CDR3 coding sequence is TGTGCCAGCAGCCAACCCGGGGGCACCGGGGAGCTGTTTTTT. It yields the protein CASSQPGGTGELFF.